A selection of T cell receptor beta chains follows, all from one sample in a study of shared clonotypes between healthy human individuals. The assay was immunoSEQ multiplex PCR, and TCRdb's table has in-frame clones only and misses some. The profile shows about 2.3 million clones, 85% to 95% of them singletons. What was sequenced was naive CD4+ T cells from PBMCs. The origin of the receptors is a man aged 18 to 29 in good health. Some clones in this sample may be carry-over from other donors' samples. CDR3s include the opening cysteine and the closing phenylalanine or tryptophan. Fields, in order: CDR3 protein, CDR3 DNA, D gene, clone size, V gene, J gene. The D gene is left open where the match is weak. Expanded clones get a size class; other rows say once, few or many, or leave the size out.

CASRRTPKQGSEQYF	TGTGCCAGCAGACGTACCCCGAAACAGGGGAGCGAGCAGTACTTC	TRBD1	-	TRBV7-9	TRBJ2-7
CASSLGDRLAGGGTDTQYF	TGTGCCAGCAGTCTCGGGGACAGATTAGCGGGAGGGGGGACAGATACGCAGTATTTT	TRBD2	-	TRBV28	TRBJ2-3
CASSSWRGPGALGANVLTF	TGTGCCAGCAGTTCATGGCGGGGACCCGGGGCGCTTGGGGCCAACGTCCTGACTTTC	-	-	TRBV27	TRBJ2-6
CSVAGAGEKLFF	TGCAGCGTTGCAGGGGCGGGTGAAAAACTGTTTTTT	-	once	TRBV29-1	TRBJ1-4
CASSPSYRGGSVGYTF	TGTGCCAGCAGCCCGAGTTACAGGGGAGGTAGTGTCGGCTACACCTTC	TRBD1	-	TRBV7-9	TRBJ1-2
CASSQGTAIYEQYF	TGTGCCAGCAGTCAAGGGACAGCGATTTACGAGCAGTACTTC	TRBD1	-	TRBV28	TRBJ2-7
CASSLGDRPYEQYF	TGCGCCAGCAGCTTGGGGGACCGTCCCTACGAGCAGTACTTC	-	-	TRBV5-1	TRBJ2-7
CASSLGGASTDTQYF	TGTGCCAGCAGCTTAGGCGGGGCGAGCACAGATACGCAGTATTTT	-	-	TRBV7-3	TRBJ2-3
CASSYREVYNEQFF	TGTGCCAGCAGCTACAGGGAAGTTTACAATGAGCAGTTCTTC	-	-	TRBV7-9	TRBJ2-1
CASSPEKVVNTEAFF	TGTGCCAGCAGTCCTGAAAAAGTAGTGAACACTGAAGCTTTCTTT	-	-	TRBV2	TRBJ1-1
CASSELQGAKTQYF	TGTGCCAGCTCAGAATTACAGGGGGCGAAGACCCAGTACTTC	TRBD1	once	TRBV18	TRBJ2-5
CATLRDTRYGYTF	TGTGCCACCCTACGGGACACGCGATATGGCTACACCTTC	-	-	TRBV9	TRBJ1-2
CASSSRDAEAFF	TGTGCCAGCAGTTCCCGGGACGCTGAAGCTTTCTTT	-	-	TRBV27	TRBJ1-1
CASSLAPWGQGNYGYTF	TGTGCCAGCAGCTTAGCGCCATGGGGACAGGGGAACTATGGCTACACCTTC	TRBD1	-	TRBV7-2	TRBJ1-2
CASSQGGRKETQYF	TGTGCCAGCAGCCAAGGCGGGAGAAAAGAGACCCAGTACTTC	TRBD2	-	TRBV4-2	TRBJ2-5
CASSGVGSFSYNEQFF	TGTGCCAGCAGCGGGGTCGGGAGCTTCTCCTACAATGAGCAGTTCTTC	-	-	TRBV9	TRBJ2-1
CASSEGERNQPQHF	TGTGCCAGCAGCGAAGGGGAGAGGAATCAGCCCCAGCATTTT	-	few	TRBV2	TRBJ1-5
CASSQDRGETQYF	TGCGCCAGCAGCCAGGACAGGGGAGAGACCCAGTACTTC	TRBD1	-	TRBV5-1	TRBJ2-5
CASSLEAETEAFF	TGCGCCAGCAGCTTGGAGGCGGAGACTGAAGCTTTCTTT	-	once	TRBV5-1	TRBJ1-1
CASSEEGIRIYGYTF	TGTGCCAGCAGTGAGGAGGGGATACGGATCTATGGCTACACCTTC	-	-	TRBV6-1	TRBJ1-2
CASSAAGLVETQYF	TGTGCCAGCAGCGCGGCCGGCTTGGTTGAGACCCAGTACTTC	-	-	TRBV6-1	TRBJ2-5
CASSFLAGATGELFF	TGCGCCAGCAGCTTCCTGGCGGGAGCCACCGGGGAGCTGTTTTTT	TRBD2	-	TRBV5-1	TRBJ2-2
CASTLQGGSYEQYF	TGTGCCAGCACCCTCCAGGGAGGGAGCTACGAGCAGTACTTC	TRBD2	-	TRBV28	TRBJ2-7
CASGTRTSGCKEQYF	TGCGCCAGCGGGACTCGGACTAGCGGTTGTAAAGAGCAGTACTTC	TRBD2	-	TRBV5-1	TRBJ2-7
CASRADRGSGYTF	TGTGCCAGCAGGGCGGACAGGGGTAGTGGCTACACCTTC	TRBD1	-	TRBV6-4	TRBJ1-2
CASSKGEERREHYEQYF	TGTGCCAGCAGCAAGGGGGAGGAGCGGCGGGAGCACTACGAGCAGTACTTC	-	-	TRBV21-1	TRBJ2-7
CASSVRLADSYEQYF	TGTGCCAGCAGCGTCCGACTAGCGGACTCCTACGAGCAGTACTTC	TRBD2	-	TRBV4-2	TRBJ2-7
CASSSLTVLGDTEAFF	TGTGCCAGCAGCTCCCTGACAGTCCTAGGAGACACTGAAGCTTTCTTT	-	-	TRBV7-2	TRBJ1-1
CASSLPGTPYNSPLHF	TGTGCCAGCAGCTTGCCCGGGACACCGTATAATTCACCCCTCCACTTT	-	-	TRBV5-6	TRBJ1-6
CASSKRAGGETQYF	TGTGCCAGCAGTAAGAGAGCGGGGGGAGAGACCCAGTACTTC	TRBD2	-	TRBV6-5	TRBJ2-5
CASSLPLSGLTDTQYF	TGCGCCAGCAGCTTACCACTTAGCGGGCTCACAGATACGCAGTATTTT	TRBD2	-	TRBV5-1	TRBJ2-3
CASRGQAYEQYF	TGTGCCAGTAGAGGACAGGCCTACGAGCAGTACTTC	TRBD1	once	TRBV28	TRBJ2-7
CASSPWWNEQFF	TGTGCCAGTAGCCCCTGGTGGAATGAGCAGTTCTTC	-	once	TRBV19	TRBJ2-1
CASPDRYGYTF	TGTGCCTCTCCGGACCGCTATGGCTACACCTTC	-	-	TRBV30	TRBJ1-2
CATSEGLAGVGTQYF	TGTGCCACCTCTGAGGGCCTAGCGGGAGTTGGGACCCAGTACTTC	TRBD2	once	TRBV18	TRBJ2-5